This T cell receptor (beta chain) was captured by sequencing in a study of cytomegalovirus exposure and HLA in healthy donors. PCR primers comprised 60 Vbeta and 13 Jbeta primers. Method: immunoSEQ multiplex PCR; TCRdb's copy keeps in-frame clones and lacks some. The sample holds over 120,000 clones, 75% to 85% seen once. The CDR3 loop spans 14 amino acids. The germline gives CDR1 SNHLY, CDR2 FYNNEI. The V and J ends lost 10 bases and 2 bases respectively, with 18 bases between them. This chain joins TRBV2 and TRBJ2-7, with D perhaps TRBD1 (6 bases). What was sequenced was PBMCs. This clonotype was obtained from a woman aged 18-29 years in good health and CMV-seropositive. Here the CDR3 DNA reads TGTGCCATCCAGACGACGGACAGCACCTACGAGCAGTACTTC. This gives the protein CAIQTTDSTYEQYF.